One sample yielded the 9 T cell receptor beta chains listed below, sequenced in a study of T-cell reconstitution after alpha-beta-depleted transplantation in children. Unique molecular identifiers were built into the TCRbeta library. MiXCR was run by TCRdb on the PCR reads, yielding one entry per CDR3 protein. The sample includes about 15,000 distinct CDR3 sequences, under 6.5% of them seen just once. Here the sequenced sample was PBMCs, taken before TCRalphabeta/CD19-depleted stem cell transplant. Receptors originate from a boy under 18 with acute lymphoblastic leukemia, due to receive a stem cell transplant.

This clonotype is medium-sized (0.01 to 0.1%) in the sample. The chain has TRBV4-3 and TRBJ2-7, with 9 bases that match TRBD1. There are 14 residues in the CDR3. V gave up 3 bases and J gave up 4 bases; unmatched junction bases: 4. The V gene's germline CDR1 is LGHNA and CDR2 YSLEER. CDR3 residues: CASSQGQGEYEQYF. CDR3 DNA sequence: TGCGCCAGCAGCCAGGGACAGGGAGAGTACGAGCAGTACTTC.

At least ten counts were recorded for this clonotype. The junction and the germline gene differ at one end; a read error may be behind it. V is TRBV29-1 and J is TRBJ1-2, with D possibly TRBD1 on 5 matching bases. CDR3 length: 13 amino acids. Germline-derived CDR1 and CDR2 are SQVTM and ANQGSEA. CDR3 sequence: CSVEGDANYGYTF. The CDR3 region has the DNA TGCAGCGTGGAAGGGGACGCAAACTATGGCTACACCTTC.

The sample holds many counts of this clonotype. The junction does not match germline at one end; this may be a read error. The rearrangement links TRBV7-9 to TRBJ1-2; 10 nucleotides agree with TRBD1. The CDR3 loop spans 15 amino acids. CDR1 and CDR2 from the germline V gene are SEHNR and FQNEAQ (reference sequence). The CDR3 is CASSVATGGNYGYTF. As DNA, the CDR3 is TGTGCCAGCAGCGTAGCGACAGGGGGCAACTATGGCTACACCTTC.

In this sample, this clonotype turned up many times. The J gene is TRBJ1-1, the V gene TRBV13, with D unresolved. The germline V and J ends were trimmed by 0 bases and 1 base, with 9 bases remaining between them. Germline V gene sequence: CDR1 PRHDT, CDR2 FYEKMQ (reference sequence). The CDR3 has 15 residues. CDR3 region: CASSLGGRTNTEAFF. The CDR3 DNA is TGTGCCAGCAGCTTAGGTGGCAGGACGAACACTGAAGCTTTCTTT. Using reference TRBV13 and TRBJ1-1 for the parts outside the CDR3, the full variable domain is AAGVIQSPRHLIKEKRETATLKCYPIPRHDTVYWYQQGPGQDPQFLISFYEKMQSDKGSIPDRFSAQQFSDYHSELNMSSLELGDSALYFCASSLGGRTNTEAFFGQGTRLTVV.

This clonotype showed up many times. The chain carries TRBV7-9 and TRBJ1-3; 10 positions match TRBD1. The V gene end was trimmed by 5 bases and the J gene end by 3 bases; junction bases not matched to a gene: 7. This CDR3 is 16 amino acids long. Germline CDR1 is SEHNR and CDR2 is FQNEAQ (reference sequence). The CDR3 DNA is TGTGCCAGCAGCGCCCTGACAGGGGGCGATGGAAACACCATATATTTT. Protein product: CASSALTGGDGNTIYF.

The sample holds many counts of this clonotype. The chain combines TRBV18 with TRBJ1-1; D is unclear. This CDR3 is 13 amino acids long. Looked up from germline, CDR1 is KGHSH and CDR2 is LQKENI. V lost 3 bases and J 3 bases, leaving 8 bases between the germline ends. In DNA, the CDR3 is TGTGCCAGCTCACCTTTTGGATACACTGAAGCTTTCTTT. Its protein is CASSPFGYTEAFF.

There are a few counts of this clonotype. The chain couples TRBV2 to TRBJ1-6; D ambiguous. CDR3 length: 13 residues. Between the trimmed V and J ends, which lost 6 bases and 8 bases, there was a span of 11 bases. The germline V gene encodes CDR1 SNHLY and CDR2 FYNNEI. For the CDR3, the DNA is TGTGCCAGCAGCCCAAGGAGGGATTCACCCCTCCACTTT. It specifies CASSPRRDSPLHF.

This clonotype was seen many times. The V call is TRBV30, the J call TRBJ2-7; D might be TRBD1 (5 bases). Germline assignment: CDR1 GTSNPN and CDR2 SVGIG (reference sequence). This CDR3 comprises 11 residues. Trimming shortened V by 5 bases and J by 2 bases, and 7 bases separated the two germline ends. In DNA form, the CDR3 reads TGTGCCTGGGACAGCCCCTACGAGCAGTACTTC. It is translated as CAWDSPYEQYF. The complete variable domain, with remaining parts taken from reference TRBV30 and TRBJ2-7, reads SQTIHQWPATLVQPVGSPLSLECTVEGTSNPNLYWYRQAAGRGLQLLFYSVGIGQISSEVPQNLSASRPQDRQFILSSKKLLLSDSGFYLCAWDSPYEQYFGPGTRLTVT.

This clonotype was detected ten times or more. This chain connects TRBV9 to TRBJ2-6; TRBD2 might be the D (5 bases). The V gene lost 5 bases and the J gene lost 3 bases, with 12 bases spanning the gap. Germline assignment: CDR1 SGDLS and CDR2 YYNGEE. The CDR3 length is 15 residues. The CDR3 nucleotides read TGTGCCAGCAGTTCATTGAGGGTTGGGGCCAACGTCCTGACTTTC. It codes for CASSSLRVGANVLTF.